This TCR beta chain originates from a study of T cells in Graves' hyperthyroidism and ophthalmopathy. Findings of the study overall: Clonotypes that were expanded in thyroid above 0.001 mostly appeared in blood too. A model of 13 V-J pairs discriminated ophthalmopathy from stable hyperthyroidism.

The study left out patients who had uncontrolled infection, other autoimmune disease, pregnancy or lactation. The CDR3 is 16 amino acids. The germline gives CDR1 SGHAT, CDR2 FQDESV (reference sequence). Amplification yielded TCR beta CDR3 regions, with RNA transcripts as the source. HTBI primers were employed in a first-round RT-PCR of the TCR CDR3. A single record per CDR3 protein comes from TCRdb applying MiXCR to the multiplex PCR reads. The sample lists about 840,000 distinct CDR3 sequences, more than 30% occurring once. On this clonotype itself: Its cognate antigen is unknown. A clone one base away is much larger, so this may be a read error.

The origin of this receptor is a man younger than 35 with Graves' hyperthyroidism. Sequenced material: blood. The chain links TRBV11-1 to TRBJ2-5; D might be TRBD1 (6 bases). CDR3 bases: TGTGCTAGCAGCTCGGGCTCCACAGGGTTTAGTGAGGCCCAGTACTTC. This codes for CASSSGSTGFSEAQYF.